These 16 T cell receptor beta chains share one sample of origin, sequenced in a study of blood T cell repertoires in COVID-19. This table comes from immunoSEQ multiplex PCR, and its TCRdb copy is limited to in-frame clones, with some not included. Of roughly 330,000 clones listed, around 83% are singletons. The specimen sequenced was peripheral blood. These receptors were taken from a woman aged 45-59 years with acute or convalescent COVID-19.

The CDR3, as DNA: TGTGCCAGCAGCCGGCAGGGGACCCAGCACTTTTCCGATTCACCCCTCCACTTT. Translating gives CASSRQGTQHFSDSPLHF. The chain links TRBV7-9 to TRBJ1-6; perhaps TRBD1 as D (6 bases). Trimming left V 5 bases short and J 8 bases short, with 25 bases between. Germline assignment: CDR1 SEHNR and CDR2 FQNEAQ (reference sequence). This CDR3 spans 18 amino acids.

The chain links TRBV2 to TRBJ1-5; a possible D gene is TRBD1 (6 bases). This CDR3 has 15 amino acids. CDR1 and CDR2 (germline): SNHLY, FYNNEI. Trimming removed 5 bases from V and 2 bases from J, with 13 bases in between. CDR3: CASSLTGTGNQPQHF. As DNA, the CDR3 is TGTGCCAGCAGTTTAACAGGGACGGGCAATCAGCCCCAGCATTTT.

The V call is TRBV28, the J call TRBJ2-2; 7 nucleotides align to TRBD1. The CDR3 covers 12 residues. From germline, CDR1 is MDHEN and CDR2 SYDVKM. The ends lost 6 bases at V and 7 bases at J; junction bases unmatched: 2. CDR3 amino acids: CASRTGIGELFF. CDR3 DNA: TGTGCCAGCAGGACAGGGATCGGGGAGCTGTTTTTT.

This clone appeared once. This sequence joins TRBV7-2 and TRBJ2-3; possibly TRBD1 for D (5 bases). This CDR3 contains 13 residues. CDR1 is SGHTA, CDR2 FQGNSA, per germline. Trimming shortened V by 5 bases and J by 5 bases, and 11 bases separated the two germline ends. CDR3: CASSPQGRDTQYF. For the CDR3, the DNA is TGTGCCAGCAGCCCCCAGGGTCGAGATACGCAGTATTTT.

This clone was seen many times. V gene TRBV14 combines with J gene TRBJ2-5, with TRBD2 identical over 13 bases. CDR1 is SGHDN and CDR2 is FVKESK in the germline V gene. After removal of 2 bases from V and 6 bases from J, the junction contained 6 bases not matched to a gene. The CDR3 is 16 amino acids. The CDR3 DNA follows: TGTGCCAGCAGCCAAAGACTAGCGGGGGGAGTGAAGACCCAGTACTTC. Protein: CASSQRLAGGVKTQYF.

The CDR3 coding sequence is TGTGCCAGCAGCACACCAGGGACAGACGAGCAGTACGTC. It yields the protein CASSTPGTDEQYV. This sequence joins TRBV7-9 and TRBJ2-7, with 7 bases aligning to TRBD1. The germline V gene has CDR1 SEHNR and CDR2 FQNEAQ (reference sequence). Trimming removed 5 bases from V and 5 bases from J; junction bases left unmatched: 6. The CDR3 contains 13 residues.

V gene TRBV25-1 combines with J gene TRBJ1-4, with 7 bases fitting TRBD1. With 4 bases clipped from V and 3 bases from J, the junction kept 8 bases outside the gene matches. The CDR3 loop spans 16 amino acids. In germline, CDR1 is MGHDK, CDR2 SYGVNS. The CDR3 is CASSVLPGTANEKLFF. CDR3 in DNA: TGTGCCAGCAGTGTCCTCCCTGGGACAGCTAATGAAAAACTGTTTTTT.

The CDR3 DNA reads TGTGCCAGTAATCCCGCGGGAACCCCCTATGGCTACACCTTC. As protein: CASNPAGTPYGYTF. The genes are TRBV19 and TRBJ1-2; D gene unclear. Between the trimmed V and J ends, which lost 7 bases and 4 bases, there was a span of 16 bases. Germline assignment: CDR1 LNHDA and CDR2 SQIVND (reference sequence). This CDR3 contains 14 residues.

The genes are TRBV2 and TRBJ2-7; tentative D call: TRBD2 (5 bases). The CDR3 runs to 12 residues. Germline values: CDR1 SNHLY, CDR2 FYNNEI. Trimming shortened V by 6 bases and J by 7 bases, and 13 bases separated the two germline ends. The CDR3 DNA reads as TGTGCCAGCAGCGCCGAAAGGGAGGAGCAGTACGTC. It translates to CASSAEREEQYV.

This sequence joins TRBV4-1 and TRBJ2-5, with 8 bases matching TRBD1. With V trimmed by 4 bases and J by 5 bases, 12 bases remained unmatched. CDR3 length: 16 amino acids. Germline-derived CDR1 and CDR2 are MGHRA and YSYEKL. CDR3 protein: CASSPLGQGFAETQYF. The CDR3 nucleotides are TGCGCCAGCAGCCCCTTAGGACAGGGATTCGCGGAGACCCAGTACTTC.

This clone was seen once. V and J are TRBV19 and TRBJ2-2; 13 bases are a match to TRBD2. This CDR3 spans 16 amino acids. V lost 8 bases to trimming and J lost 4 bases; unmatched junction nucleotides: 7. Looked up from germline, CDR1 is LNHDA and CDR2 is SQIVND (reference sequence). This CDR3 is CASLTSGGLSTGELFF. The CDR3 bases are TGTGCCAGTTTGACTAGCGGGGGGTTGAGCACCGGGGAGCTGTTTTTT.

The chain couples TRBV4-2 to TRBJ1-5, with 7 positions matching TRBD1. The CDR3 runs to 15 residues. The V gene end was trimmed by 1 base and the J gene end by 5 bases; junction bases not matched to a gene: 5. The germline V gene encodes CDR1 LGHNA and CDR2 YNFKEQ. CDR3 loop: CASSQGDRVDQPQHF. The CDR3 DNA reads TGTGCCAGCAGCCAAGGCGACAGGGTTGATCAGCCCCAGCATTTT.

The rearrangement uses TRBV11-2 and TRBJ2-2; TRBD1 might be the D (5 bases). Germline CDR1 and CDR2: SGHAT and FQNNGV. V lost 4 bases to trimming and J lost 3 bases, with 18 bases between them. The CDR3 spans 17 residues. CDR3 sequence reads: CASSWPPKGSYTGELFF. As DNA, the CDR3 is TGTGCCAGCAGCTGGCCCCCTAAGGGGTCGTACACCGGGGAGCTGTTTTTT.

The V gene is TRBV6-6, the J gene TRBJ2-7; 10 nucleotides agree with TRBD2. CDR3 length: 14 amino acids. CDR1 is MNHNY and CDR2 is SVGAGI in the germline V gene (reference sequence). V gave up 2 bases and J gave up 3 bases; unmatched junction bases: 1. CDR3 in DNA: TGTGCCAGCAGTTACCGGACTAGCGGCTACGAGCAGTACGTC. It is translated as CASSYRTSGYEQYV.

V gene TRBV2 combines with J gene TRBJ1-1, with D tentatively TRBD1 (6 bases). Trimming took 6 bases from V and 6 from J, leaving 11 bases between them. The germline gives CDR1 SNHLY, CDR2 FYNNEI. The CDR3 extends over 12 amino acids. Written as DNA, the CDR3 is TGTGCCAGCAGAAGGGGGAGCGCTGAAGCTTTCTTT. Translation: CASRRGSAEAFF.

The chain uses TRBV20-1 and TRBJ1-1; 9 bases are a match to TRBD1. The germline V gene encodes CDR1 DFQATT and CDR2 SNEGSKA (reference sequence). The J segment lost 2 bases and the V segment lost 3 bases, leaving 7 bases of the junction unmatched. The CDR3 contains 15 residues. The CDR3: CSASTGTGLNTEAFF. CDR3 in DNA: TGCAGTGCTAGTACAGGGACAGGGCTAAACACTGAAGCTTTCTTT.